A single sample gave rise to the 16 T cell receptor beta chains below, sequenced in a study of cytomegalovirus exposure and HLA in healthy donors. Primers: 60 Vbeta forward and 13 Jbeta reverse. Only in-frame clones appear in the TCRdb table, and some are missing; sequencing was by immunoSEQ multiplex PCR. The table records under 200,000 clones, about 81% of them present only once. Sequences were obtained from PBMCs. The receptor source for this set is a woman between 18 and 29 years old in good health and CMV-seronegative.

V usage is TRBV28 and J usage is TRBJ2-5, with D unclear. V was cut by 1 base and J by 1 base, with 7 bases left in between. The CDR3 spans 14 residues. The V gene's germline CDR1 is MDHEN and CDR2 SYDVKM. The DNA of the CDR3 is TGTGCCAGCAGTTTATCAGGCCTCCAAGAGACCCAGTACTTC. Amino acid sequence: CASSLSGLQETQYF.

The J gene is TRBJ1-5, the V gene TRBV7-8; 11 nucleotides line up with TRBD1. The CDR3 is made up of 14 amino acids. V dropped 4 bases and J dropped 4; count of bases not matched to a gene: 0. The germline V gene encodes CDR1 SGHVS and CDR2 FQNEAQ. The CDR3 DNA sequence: TGTGCCAGCAGCTGGGACAGGGGGAATCAGCCCCAGCATTTT. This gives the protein CASSWDRGNQPQHF.

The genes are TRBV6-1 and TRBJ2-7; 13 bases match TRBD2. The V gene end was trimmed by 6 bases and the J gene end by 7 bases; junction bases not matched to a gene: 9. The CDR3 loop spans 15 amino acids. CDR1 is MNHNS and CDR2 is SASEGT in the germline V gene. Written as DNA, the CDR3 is TGTGCCAGCAGAGGGACTAGCGGGGTCCTGGGGGAGCAGTACTTC. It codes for CASRGTSGVLGEQYF.

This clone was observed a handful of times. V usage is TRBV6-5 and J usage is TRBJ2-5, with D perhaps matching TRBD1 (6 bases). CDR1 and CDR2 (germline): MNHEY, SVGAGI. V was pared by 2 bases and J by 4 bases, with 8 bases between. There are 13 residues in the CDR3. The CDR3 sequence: CASSYVGGETQYF. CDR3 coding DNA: TGTGCCAGCAGTTACGTAGGGGGAGAGACCCAGTACTTC.

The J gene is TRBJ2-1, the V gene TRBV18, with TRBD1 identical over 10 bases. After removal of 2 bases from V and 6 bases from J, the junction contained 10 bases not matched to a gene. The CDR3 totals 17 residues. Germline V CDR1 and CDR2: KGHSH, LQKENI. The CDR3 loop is CASSPSDRGGFANEQFF. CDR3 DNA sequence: TGTGCCAGCTCACCATCGGACAGGGGGGGTTTCGCCAATGAGCAGTTCTTC.

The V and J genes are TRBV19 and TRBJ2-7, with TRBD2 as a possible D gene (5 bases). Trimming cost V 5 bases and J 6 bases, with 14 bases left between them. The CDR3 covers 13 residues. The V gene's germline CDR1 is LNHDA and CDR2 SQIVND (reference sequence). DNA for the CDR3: TGTGCCAGTAGTCGGACTCTAGTCCGCGAGCAGTACTTC. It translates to CASSRTLVREQYF.

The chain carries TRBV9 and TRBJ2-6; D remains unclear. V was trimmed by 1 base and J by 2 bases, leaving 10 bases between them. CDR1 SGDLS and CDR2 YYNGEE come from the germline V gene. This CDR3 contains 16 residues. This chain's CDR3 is CASSVKMGPGANVLTF. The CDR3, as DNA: TGTGCCAGCAGCGTAAAAATGGGCCCTGGGGCCAACGTCCTGACTTTC.

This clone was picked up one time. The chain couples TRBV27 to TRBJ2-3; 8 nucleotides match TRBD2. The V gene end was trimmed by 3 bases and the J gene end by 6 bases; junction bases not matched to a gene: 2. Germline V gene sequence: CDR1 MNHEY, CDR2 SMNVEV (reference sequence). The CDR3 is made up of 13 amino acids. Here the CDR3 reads CASSFAGGDTQYF. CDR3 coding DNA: TGTGCCAGCAGTTTTGCGGGAGGTGATACGCAGTATTTT.

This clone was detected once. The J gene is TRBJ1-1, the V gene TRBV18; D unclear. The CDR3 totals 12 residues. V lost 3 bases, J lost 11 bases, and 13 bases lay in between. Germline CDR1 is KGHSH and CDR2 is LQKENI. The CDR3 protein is CASSPAEQWAFF. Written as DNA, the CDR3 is TGTGCCAGCTCACCGGCTGAACAGTGGGCTTTCTTT.

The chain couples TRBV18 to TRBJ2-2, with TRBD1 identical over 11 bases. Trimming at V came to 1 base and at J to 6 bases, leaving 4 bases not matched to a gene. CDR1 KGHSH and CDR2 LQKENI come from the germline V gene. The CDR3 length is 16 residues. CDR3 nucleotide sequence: TGTGCCAGCTCACCACTTGGACAGGGGGCCGCCGGGGAGCTGTTTTTT. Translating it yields CASSPLGQGAAGELFF.

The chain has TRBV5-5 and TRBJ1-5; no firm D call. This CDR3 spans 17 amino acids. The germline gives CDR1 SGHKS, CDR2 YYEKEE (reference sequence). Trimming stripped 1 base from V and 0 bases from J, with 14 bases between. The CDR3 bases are TGTGCCAGCAGCTTGACGGGGTGGGAGTATAGCAATCAGCCCCAGCATTTT. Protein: CASSLTGWEYSNQPQHF.

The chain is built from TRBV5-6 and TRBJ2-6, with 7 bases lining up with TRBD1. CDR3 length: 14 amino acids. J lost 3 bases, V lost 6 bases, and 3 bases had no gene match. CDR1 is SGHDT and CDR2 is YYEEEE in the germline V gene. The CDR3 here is CASIDRVGANVLTF. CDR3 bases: TGTGCCAGCATCGACAGGGTTGGGGCCAACGTCCTGACTTTC.

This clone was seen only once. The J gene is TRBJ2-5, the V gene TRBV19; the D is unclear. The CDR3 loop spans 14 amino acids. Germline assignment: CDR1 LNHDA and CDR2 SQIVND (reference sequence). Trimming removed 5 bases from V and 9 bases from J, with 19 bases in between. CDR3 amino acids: CASSPPSGSAAQYF. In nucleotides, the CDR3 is TGTGCCAGTAGTCCCCCCAGTGGGTCCGCGGCCCAGTACTTC.

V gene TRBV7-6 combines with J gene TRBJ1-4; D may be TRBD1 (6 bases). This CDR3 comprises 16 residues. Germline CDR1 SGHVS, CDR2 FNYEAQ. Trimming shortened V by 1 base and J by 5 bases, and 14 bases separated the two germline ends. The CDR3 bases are TGTGCCAGCAGCTTAGTGACAGGCTCCTCCAATGAAAAACTGTTTTTT. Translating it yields CASSLVTGSSNEKLFF.

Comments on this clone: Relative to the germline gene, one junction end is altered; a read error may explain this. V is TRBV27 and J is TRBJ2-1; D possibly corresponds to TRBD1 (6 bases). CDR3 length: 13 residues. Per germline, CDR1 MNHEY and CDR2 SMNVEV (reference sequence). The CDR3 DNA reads TGTGCCAGCAGCAAGGCCTCGGACAGTCAGAAGCTCTTC. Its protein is CASSKASDSQKLF.

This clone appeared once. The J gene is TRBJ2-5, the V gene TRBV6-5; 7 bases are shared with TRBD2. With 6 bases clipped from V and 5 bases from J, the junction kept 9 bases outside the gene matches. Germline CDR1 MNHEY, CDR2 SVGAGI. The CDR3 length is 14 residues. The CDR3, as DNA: TGTGCCAGCAGCCGGGGGGAACGAAGGGAGACCCAGTACTTC. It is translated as CASSRGERRETQYF.